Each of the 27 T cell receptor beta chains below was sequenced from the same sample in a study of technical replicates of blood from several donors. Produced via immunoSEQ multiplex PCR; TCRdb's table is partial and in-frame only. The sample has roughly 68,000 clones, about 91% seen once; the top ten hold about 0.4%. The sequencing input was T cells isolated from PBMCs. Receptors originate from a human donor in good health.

As DNA, the CDR3 is TGTGCCAGCAGCTTGCTCCACAGGGAAGAGACCCAGTACTTC. Protein: CASSLLHREETQYF. This chain links TRBV5-4 with TRBJ2-5, with a weak D call TRBD1 (6 bases). Germline CDR1 is SGHNT and CDR2 is YYREEE (reference sequence). Trimming shortened V by 1 base and J by 3 bases, and 10 bases separated the two germline ends. The CDR3 extends over 14 amino acids.

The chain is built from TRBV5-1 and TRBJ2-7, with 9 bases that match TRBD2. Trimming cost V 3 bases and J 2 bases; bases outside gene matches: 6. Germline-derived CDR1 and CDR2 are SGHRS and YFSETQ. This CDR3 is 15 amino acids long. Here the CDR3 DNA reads TGCGCCAGCAGCTCGTCGACTAGCGGAGCCTACGAGCAGTACTTC. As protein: CASSSSTSGAYEQYF.

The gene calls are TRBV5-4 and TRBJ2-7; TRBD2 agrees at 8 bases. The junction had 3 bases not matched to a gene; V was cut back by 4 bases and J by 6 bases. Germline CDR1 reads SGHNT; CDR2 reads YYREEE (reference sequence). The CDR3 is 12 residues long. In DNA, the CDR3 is TGTGCCAGCAGCCCGGGGGGGTTCGAGCAGTACTTC. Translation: CASSPGGFEQYF.

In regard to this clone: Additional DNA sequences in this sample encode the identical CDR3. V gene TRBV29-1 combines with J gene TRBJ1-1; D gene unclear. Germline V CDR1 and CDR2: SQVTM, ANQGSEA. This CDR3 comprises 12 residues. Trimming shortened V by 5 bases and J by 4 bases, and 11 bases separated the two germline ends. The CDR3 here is CSVPGGRTEAFF. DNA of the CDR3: TGCAGCGTTCCTGGAGGGCGCACTGAAGCTTTCTTT.

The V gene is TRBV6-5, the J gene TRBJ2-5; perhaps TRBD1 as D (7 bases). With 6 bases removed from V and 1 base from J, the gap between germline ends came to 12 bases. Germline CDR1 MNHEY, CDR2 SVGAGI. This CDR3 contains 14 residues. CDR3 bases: TGTGCCAGCAGATACAGGGGAGGCCAAGAGACCCAGTACTTC. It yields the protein CASRYRGGQETQYF.

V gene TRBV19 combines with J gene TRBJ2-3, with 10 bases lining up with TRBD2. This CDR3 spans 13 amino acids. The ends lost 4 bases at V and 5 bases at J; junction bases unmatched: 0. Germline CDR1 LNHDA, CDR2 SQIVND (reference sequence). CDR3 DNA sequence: TGTGCCAGTAGTACTAGCGGGAGAGATACGCAGTATTTT. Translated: CASSTSGRDTQYF.

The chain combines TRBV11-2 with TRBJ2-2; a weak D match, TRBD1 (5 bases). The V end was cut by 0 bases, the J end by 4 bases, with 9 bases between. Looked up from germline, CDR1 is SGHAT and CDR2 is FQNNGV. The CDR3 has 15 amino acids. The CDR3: CASSLDAGFTGELFF. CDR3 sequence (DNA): TGTGCCAGCAGCTTAGACGCAGGGTTCACCGGGGAGCTGTTTTTT.

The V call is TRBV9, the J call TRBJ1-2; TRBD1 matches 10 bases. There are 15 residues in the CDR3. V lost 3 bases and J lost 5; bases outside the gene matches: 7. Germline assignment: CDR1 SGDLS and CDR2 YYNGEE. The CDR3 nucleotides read TGTGCCAGCAGCGGGGGGGGACAGGGGTTTTATGGCTACACCTTC. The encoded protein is CASSGGGQGFYGYTF.

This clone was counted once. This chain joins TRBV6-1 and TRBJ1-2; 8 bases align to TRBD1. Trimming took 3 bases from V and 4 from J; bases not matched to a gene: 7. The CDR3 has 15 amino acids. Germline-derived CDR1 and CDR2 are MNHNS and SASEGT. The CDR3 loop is CASSDTGGRLYGYTF. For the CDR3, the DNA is TGTGCCAGCAGTGACACAGGGGGTAGACTCTATGGCTACACCTTC.

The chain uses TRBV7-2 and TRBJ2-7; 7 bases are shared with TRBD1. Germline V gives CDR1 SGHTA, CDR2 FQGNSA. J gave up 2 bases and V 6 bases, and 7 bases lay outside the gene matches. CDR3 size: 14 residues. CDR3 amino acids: CASSTGQVAYEQYF. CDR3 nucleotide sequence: TGTGCCAGCAGTACCGGACAGGTTGCCTACGAGCAGTACTTC.

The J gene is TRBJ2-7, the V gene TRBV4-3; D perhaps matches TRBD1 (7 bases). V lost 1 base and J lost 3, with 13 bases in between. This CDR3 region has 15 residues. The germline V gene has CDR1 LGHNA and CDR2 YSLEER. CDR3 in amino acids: CASSQGGTAFYEQYF. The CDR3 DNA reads TGCGCCAGCAGCCAAGGCGGGACAGCGTTCTACGAGCAGTACTTC.

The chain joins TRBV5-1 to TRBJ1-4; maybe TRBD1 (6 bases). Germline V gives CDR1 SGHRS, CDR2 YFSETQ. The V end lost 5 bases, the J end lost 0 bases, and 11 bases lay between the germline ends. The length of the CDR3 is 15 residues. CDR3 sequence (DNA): TGCGCCAGCAGTTGGGGGCGTGCAACTAATGAAAAACTGTTTTTT. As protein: CASSWGRATNEKLFF. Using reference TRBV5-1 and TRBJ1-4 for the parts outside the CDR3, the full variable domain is KAGVTQTPRYLIKTRGQQVTLSCSPISGHRSVSWYQQTPGQGLQFLFEYFSETQRNKGNFPGRFSGRQFSNSRSEMNVSTLELGDSALYLCASSWGRATNEKLFFGSGTQLSVL.

Here the CDR3 reads CASSLVILAGGIYEQYF. The CDR3 nucleotides are TGTGCCAGCAGCTTAGTAATACTAGCGGGAGGAATCTACGAGCAGTACTTC. The genes are TRBV7-8 and TRBJ2-7; 12 bases agree with TRBD2. V was clipped by 1 base and J by 3 bases; unmatched bases: 7. The CDR3 length is 17 residues. Germline V CDR1 and CDR2: SGHVS, FQNEAQ.

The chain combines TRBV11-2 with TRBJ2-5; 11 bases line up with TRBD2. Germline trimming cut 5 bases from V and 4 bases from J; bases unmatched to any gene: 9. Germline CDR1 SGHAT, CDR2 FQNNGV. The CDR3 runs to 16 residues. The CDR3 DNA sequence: TGTGCCAGCAGCCCACTCCGACTAGCGGGAAGAGAGACCCAGTACTTC. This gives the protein CASSPLRLAGRETQYF.

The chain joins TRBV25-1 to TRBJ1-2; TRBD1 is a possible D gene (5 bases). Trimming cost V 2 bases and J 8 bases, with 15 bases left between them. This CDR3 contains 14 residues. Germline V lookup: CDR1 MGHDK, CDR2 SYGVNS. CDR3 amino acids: CASSEPTGTDGYTF. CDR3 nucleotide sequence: TGTGCCAGCAGTGAACCCACAGGTACAGACGGCTACACCTTC.

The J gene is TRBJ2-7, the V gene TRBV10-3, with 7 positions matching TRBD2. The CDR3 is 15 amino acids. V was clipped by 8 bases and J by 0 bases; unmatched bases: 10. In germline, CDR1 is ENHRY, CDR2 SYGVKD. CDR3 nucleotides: TGTGCCATCGGACCACTAGCGAAGAGCTCCTACGAGCAGTACTTC. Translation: CAIGPLAKSSYEQYF.

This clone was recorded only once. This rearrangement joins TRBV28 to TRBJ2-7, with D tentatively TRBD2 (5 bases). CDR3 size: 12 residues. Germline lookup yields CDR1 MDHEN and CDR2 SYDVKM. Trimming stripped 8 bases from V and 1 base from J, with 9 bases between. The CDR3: CASVGVSYEQYF. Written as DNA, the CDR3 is TGTGCCAGCGTGGGAGTGTCCTACGAGCAGTACTTC.

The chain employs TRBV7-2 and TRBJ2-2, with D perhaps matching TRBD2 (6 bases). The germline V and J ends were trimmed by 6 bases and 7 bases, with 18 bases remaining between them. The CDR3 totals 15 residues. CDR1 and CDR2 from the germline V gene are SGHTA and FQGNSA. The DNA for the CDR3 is TGTGCCAGCAGGAACACCGGGGGAGTGGTCGGGGAGCTGTTTTTT. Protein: CASRNTGGVVGELFF.

The CDR3 reads CASSLVTYDEQYF. CDR3 coding DNA: TGTGCCAGCAGCTTAGTGACATACGACGAGCAGTACTTC. The V call is TRBV11-2, the J call TRBJ2-7, with unresolved D. Germline values: CDR1 SGHAT, CDR2 FQNNGV. Between the trimmed V and J ends, which lost 1 base and 5 bases, there was a span of 9 bases. The CDR3 loop spans 13 amino acids.

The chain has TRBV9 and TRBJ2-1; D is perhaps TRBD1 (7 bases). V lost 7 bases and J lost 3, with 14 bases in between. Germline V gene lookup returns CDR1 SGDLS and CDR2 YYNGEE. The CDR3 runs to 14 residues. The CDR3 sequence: CASAVQGGYNEQFF. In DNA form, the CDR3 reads TGTGCCAGCGCCGTTCAGGGGGGCTACAATGAGCAGTTCTTC. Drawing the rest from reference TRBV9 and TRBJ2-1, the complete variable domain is DSGVTQTPKHLITATGQRVTLRCSPRSGDLSVYWYQQSLDQGLQFLIQYYNGEERAKGNILERFSAQQFPDLHSELNLSSLELGDSALYFCASAVQGGYNEQFFGPGTRLTVL.

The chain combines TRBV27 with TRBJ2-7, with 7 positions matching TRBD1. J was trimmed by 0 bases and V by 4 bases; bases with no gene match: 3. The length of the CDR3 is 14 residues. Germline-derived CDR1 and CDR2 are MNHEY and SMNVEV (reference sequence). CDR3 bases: TGTGCCAGCAGTTGGGACAGTATCTCCTACGAGCAGTACTTC. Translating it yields CASSWDSISYEQYF.

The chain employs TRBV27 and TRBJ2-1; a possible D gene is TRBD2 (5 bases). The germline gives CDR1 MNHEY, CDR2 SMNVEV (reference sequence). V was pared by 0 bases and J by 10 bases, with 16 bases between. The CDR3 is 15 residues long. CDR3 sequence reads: CASSLSRRTRHEQFF. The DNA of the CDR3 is TGTGCCAGCAGTTTATCGCGGAGGACCCGCCACGAGCAGTTCTTC.

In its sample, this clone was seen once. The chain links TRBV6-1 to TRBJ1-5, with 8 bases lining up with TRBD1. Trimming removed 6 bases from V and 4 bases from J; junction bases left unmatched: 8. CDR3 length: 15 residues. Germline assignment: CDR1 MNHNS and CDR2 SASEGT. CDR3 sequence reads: CASRDTGTGNQPQHF. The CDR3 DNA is TGTGCCAGCAGGGATACCGGGACAGGTAATCAGCCCCAGCATTTT.

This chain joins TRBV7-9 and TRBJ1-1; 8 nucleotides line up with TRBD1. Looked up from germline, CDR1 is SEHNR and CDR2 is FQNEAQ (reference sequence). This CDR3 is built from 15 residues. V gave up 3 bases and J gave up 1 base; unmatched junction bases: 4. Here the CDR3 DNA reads TGTGCCAGCAGCTTCCCTGACAGGGGGAACACTGAAGCTTTCTTT. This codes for CASSFPDRGNTEAFF. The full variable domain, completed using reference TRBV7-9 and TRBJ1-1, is DTGVSQNPRHKITKRGQNVTFRCDPISEHNRLYWYRQTLGQGPEFLTYFQNEAQLEKSRLLSDRFSAERPKGSFSTLEIQRTEQGDSAMYLCASSFPDRGNTEAFFGQGTRLTVV.

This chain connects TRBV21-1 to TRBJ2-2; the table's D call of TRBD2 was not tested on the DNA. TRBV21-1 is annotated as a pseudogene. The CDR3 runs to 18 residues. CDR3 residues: CASSKAWGLAGGAGELFF. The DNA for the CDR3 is TGTGCCAGCAGCAAAGCTTGGGGACTAGCGGGAGGAGCCGGGGAGCTGTTTTTT.

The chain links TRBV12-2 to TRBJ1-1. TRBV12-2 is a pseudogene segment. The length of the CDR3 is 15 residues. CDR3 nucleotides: TGTGCAAGTCGCGCCGTCCTGCGGGGGGTCACTGAAGCTTTCTTT. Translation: CASRAVLRGVTEAFF.

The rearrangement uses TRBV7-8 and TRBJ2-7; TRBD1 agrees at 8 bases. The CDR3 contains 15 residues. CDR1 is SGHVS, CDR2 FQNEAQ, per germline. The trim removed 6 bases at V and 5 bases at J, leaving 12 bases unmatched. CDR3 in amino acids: CASSTGQGSAHEQYF. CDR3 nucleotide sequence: TGTGCCAGCAGTACAGGACAGGGCTCGGCTCACGAGCAGTACTTC.